This T cell receptor beta chain was retrieved from a study of blood T cell repertoires in COVID-19. Germline assignment: CDR1 SGHRS and CDR2 YFSETQ. The ends lost 3 bases at V and 3 bases at J; junction bases unmatched: 10. This CDR3 comprises 17 residues. Sequencing used immunoSEQ multiplex PCR; TCRdb keeps in-frame clones, though not all of them. The sample contains around 53,000 clones, about 83% of which appear only once. The receptor was derived from a man over 45 with acute or convalescent COVID-19. The sequencing sample was made of peripheral blood. This chain connects TRBV5-1 to TRBJ2-2; 8 bases agree with TRBD1. The CDR3 bases are TGCGCCAGCAGCTCGGGATACCGGGACAGGTACACCGGGGAGCTGTTTTTT. Protein: CASSSGYRDRYTGELFF. The full variable domain, with the rest looked up from reference TRBV5-1 and TRBJ2-2, is KAGVTQTPRYLIKTRGQQVTLSCSPISGHRSVSWYQQTPGQGLQFLFEYFSETQRNKGNFPGRFSGRQFSNSRSEMNVSTLELGDSALYLCASSSGYRDRYTGELFFGEGSRLTVL.